This TCR beta chain was profiled in a study of blood T cell repertoires in COVID-19. Germline lookup yields CDR1 SEHNR and CDR2 FQNEAQ (reference sequence). Trimming left V 8 bases short and J 8 bases short, with 12 bases between. CDR3 length: 12 amino acids. Here immunoSEQ multiplex PCR was the method, and the copy in TCRdb shows in-frame clones only, minus some. The sample carries roughly 32,000 clones, around 86% recorded once. The TCR originated in a man aged 60 to 75 with active COVID-19. The rearrangement uses TRBV7-9 and TRBJ2-2; D remains unclear. The specimen sequenced was peripheral blood. DNA for the CDR3: TGTGCCAGCCGGGTCCCGTATGGGGAGCTGTTTTTT. Protein: CASRVPYGELFF. The entire variable domain, with the rest obtained from reference TRBV7-9 and TRBJ2-2, is as follows: DTGVSQNPRHKITKRGQNVTFRCDPISEHNRLYWYRQTLGQGPEFLTYFQNEAQLEKSRLLSDRFSAERPKGSFSTLEIQRTEQGDSAMYLCASRVPYGELFFGEGSRLTVL.